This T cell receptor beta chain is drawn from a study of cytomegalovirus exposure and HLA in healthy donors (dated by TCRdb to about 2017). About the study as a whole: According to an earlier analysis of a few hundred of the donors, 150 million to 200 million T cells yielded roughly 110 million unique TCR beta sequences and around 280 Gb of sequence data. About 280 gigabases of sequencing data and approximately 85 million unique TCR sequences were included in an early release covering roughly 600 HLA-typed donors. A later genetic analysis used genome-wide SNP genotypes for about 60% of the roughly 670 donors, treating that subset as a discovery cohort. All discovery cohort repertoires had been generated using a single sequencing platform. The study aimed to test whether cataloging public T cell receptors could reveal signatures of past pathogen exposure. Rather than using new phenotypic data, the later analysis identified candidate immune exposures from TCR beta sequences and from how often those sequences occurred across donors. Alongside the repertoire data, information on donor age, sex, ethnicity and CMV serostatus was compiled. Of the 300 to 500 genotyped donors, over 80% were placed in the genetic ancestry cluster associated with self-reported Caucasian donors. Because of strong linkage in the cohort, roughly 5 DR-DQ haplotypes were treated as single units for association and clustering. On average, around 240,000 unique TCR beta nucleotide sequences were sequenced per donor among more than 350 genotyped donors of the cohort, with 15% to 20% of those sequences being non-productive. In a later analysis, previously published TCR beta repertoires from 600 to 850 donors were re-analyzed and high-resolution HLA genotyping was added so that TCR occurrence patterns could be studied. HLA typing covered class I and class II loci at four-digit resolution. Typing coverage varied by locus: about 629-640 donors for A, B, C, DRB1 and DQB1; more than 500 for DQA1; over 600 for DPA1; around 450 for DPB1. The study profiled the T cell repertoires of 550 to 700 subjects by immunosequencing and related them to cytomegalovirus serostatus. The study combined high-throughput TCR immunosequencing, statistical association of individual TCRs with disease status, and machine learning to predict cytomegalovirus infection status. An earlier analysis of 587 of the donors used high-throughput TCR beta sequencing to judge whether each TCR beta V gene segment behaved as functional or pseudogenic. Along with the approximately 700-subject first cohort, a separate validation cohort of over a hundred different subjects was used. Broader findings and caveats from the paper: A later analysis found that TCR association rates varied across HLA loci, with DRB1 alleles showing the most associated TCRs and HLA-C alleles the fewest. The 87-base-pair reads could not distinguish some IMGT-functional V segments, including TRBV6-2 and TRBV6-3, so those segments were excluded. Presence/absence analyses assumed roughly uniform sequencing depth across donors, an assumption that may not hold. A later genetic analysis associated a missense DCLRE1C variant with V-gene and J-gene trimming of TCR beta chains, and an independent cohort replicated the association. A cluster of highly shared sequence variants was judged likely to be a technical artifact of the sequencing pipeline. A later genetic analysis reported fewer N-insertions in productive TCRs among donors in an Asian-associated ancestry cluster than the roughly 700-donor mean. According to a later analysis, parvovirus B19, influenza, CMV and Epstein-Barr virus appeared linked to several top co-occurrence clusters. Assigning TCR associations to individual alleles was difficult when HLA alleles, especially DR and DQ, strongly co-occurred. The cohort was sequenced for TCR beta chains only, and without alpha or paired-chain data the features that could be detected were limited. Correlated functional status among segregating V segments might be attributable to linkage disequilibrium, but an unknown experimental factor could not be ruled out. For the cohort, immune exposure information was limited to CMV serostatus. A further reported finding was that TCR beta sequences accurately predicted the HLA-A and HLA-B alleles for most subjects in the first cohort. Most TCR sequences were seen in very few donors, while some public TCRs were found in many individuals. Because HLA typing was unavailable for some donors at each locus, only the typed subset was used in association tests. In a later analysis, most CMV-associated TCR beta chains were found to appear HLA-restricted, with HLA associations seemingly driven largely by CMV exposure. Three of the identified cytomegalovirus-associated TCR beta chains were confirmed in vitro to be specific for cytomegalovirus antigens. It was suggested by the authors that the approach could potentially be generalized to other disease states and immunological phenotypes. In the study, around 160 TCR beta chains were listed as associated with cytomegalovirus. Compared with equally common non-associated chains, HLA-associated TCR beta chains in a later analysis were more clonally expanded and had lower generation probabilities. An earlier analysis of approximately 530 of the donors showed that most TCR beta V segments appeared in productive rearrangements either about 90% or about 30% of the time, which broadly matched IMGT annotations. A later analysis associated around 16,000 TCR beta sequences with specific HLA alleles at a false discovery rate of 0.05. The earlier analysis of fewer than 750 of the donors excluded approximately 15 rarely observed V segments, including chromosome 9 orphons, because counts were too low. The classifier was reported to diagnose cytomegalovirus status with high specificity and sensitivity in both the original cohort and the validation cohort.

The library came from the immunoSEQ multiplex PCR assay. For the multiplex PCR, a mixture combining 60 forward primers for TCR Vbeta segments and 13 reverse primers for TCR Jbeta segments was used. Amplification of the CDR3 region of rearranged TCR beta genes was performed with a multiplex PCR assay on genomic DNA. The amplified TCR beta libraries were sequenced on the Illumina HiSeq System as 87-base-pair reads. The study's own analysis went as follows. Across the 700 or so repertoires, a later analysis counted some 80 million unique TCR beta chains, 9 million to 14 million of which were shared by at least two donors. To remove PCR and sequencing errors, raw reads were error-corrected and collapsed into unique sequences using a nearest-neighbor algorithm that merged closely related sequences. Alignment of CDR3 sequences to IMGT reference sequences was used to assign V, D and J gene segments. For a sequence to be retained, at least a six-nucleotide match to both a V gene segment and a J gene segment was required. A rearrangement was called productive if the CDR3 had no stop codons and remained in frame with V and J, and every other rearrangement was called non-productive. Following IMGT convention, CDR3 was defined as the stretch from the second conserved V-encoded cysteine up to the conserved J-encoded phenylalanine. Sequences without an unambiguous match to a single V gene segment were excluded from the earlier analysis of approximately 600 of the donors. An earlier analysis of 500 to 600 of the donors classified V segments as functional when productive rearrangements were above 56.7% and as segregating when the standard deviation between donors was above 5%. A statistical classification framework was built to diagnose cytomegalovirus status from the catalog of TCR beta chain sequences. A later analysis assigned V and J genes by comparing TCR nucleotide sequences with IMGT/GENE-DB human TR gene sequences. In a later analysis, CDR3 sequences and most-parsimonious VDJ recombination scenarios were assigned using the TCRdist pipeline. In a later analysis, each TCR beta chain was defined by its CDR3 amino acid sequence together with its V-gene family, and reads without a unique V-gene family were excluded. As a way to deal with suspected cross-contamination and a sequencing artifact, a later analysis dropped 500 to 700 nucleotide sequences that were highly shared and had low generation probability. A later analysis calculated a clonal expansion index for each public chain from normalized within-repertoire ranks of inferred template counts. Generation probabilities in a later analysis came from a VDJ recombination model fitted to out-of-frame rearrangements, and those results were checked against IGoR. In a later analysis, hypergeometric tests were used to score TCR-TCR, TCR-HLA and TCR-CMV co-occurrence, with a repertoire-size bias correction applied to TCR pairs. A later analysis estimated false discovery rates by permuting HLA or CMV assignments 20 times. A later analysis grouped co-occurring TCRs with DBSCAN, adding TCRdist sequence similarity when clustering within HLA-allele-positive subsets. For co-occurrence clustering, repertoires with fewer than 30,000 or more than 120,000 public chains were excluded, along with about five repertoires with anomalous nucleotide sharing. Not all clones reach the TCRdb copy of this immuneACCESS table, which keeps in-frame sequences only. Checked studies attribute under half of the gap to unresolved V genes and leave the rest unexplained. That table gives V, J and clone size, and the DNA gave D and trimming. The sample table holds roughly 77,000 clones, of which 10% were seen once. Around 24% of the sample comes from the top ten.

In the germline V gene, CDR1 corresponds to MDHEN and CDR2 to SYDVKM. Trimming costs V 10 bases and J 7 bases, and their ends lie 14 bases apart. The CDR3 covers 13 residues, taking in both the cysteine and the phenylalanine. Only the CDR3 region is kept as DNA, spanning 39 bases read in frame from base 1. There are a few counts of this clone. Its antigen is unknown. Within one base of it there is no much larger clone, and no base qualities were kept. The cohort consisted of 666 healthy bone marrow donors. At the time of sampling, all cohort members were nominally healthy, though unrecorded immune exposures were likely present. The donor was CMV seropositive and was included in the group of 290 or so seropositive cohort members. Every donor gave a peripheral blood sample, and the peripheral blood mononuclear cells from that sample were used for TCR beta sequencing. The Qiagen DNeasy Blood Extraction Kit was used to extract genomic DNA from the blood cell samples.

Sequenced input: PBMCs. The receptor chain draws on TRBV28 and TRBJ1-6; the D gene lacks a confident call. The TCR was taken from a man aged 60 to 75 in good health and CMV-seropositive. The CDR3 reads CATWASGNSPLHF. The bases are TGTGCCACCTGGGCATCGGGAAATTCACCCCTCCACTTT.